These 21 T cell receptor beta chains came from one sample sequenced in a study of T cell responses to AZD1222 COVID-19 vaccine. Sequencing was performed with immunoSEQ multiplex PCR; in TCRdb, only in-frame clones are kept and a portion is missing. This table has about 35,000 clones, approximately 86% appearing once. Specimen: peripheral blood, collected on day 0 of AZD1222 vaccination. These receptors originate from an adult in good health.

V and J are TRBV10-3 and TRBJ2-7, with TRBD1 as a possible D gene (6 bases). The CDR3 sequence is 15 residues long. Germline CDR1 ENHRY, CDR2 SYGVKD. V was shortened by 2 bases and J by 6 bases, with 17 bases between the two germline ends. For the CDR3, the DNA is TGTGCCATCAGTGAGCCGCAACAGGGATTTTCCGAGCAGTACTTC. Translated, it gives CAISEPQQGFSEQYF.

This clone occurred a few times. In DNA form, the CDR3 reads TGTGCCAGCAGCTTAGTCGCTAGCCGGGCCGGGGAGCTGTTTTTT. Translating gives CASSLVASRAGELFF. The chain is built from TRBV7-9 and TRBJ2-2; weak D call: TRBD2 (5 bases). CDR1 and CDR2 from the germline V gene are SEHNR and FQNEAQ (reference sequence). This CDR3 contains 15 residues. Trimming took off 1 base at V and 6 bases at J, with 12 bases between the two ends.

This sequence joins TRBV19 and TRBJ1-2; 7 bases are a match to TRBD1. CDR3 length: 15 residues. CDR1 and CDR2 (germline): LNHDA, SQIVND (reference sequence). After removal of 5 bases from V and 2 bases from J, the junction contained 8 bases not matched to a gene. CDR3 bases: TGTGCCAGTAGTCTTCGGACAGGAAGAAACTATGGCTACACCTTC. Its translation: CASSLRTGRNYGYTF. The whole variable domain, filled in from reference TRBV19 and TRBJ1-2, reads DGGITQSPKYLFRKEGQNVTLSCEQNLNHDAMYWYRQDPGQGLRLIYYSQIVNDFQKGDIAEGYSVSREKKESFPLTVTSAQKNPTAFYLCASSLRTGRNYGYTFGSGTRLTVV.

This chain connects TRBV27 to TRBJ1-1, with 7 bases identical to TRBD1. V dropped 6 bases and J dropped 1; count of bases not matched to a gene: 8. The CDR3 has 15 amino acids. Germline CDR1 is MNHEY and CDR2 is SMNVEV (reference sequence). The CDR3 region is CASSLKRTGNTEAFF. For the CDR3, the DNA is TGTGCCAGCAGCCTTAAGAGGACAGGGAACACTGAAGCTTTCTTT.

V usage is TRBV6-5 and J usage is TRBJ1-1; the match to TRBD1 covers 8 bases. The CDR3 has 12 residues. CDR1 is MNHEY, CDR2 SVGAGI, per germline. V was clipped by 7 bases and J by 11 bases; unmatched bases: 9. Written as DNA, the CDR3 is TGTGCCAGCATCAATACAGGGGGGCAGGCTTTCTTT. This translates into CASINTGGQAFF.

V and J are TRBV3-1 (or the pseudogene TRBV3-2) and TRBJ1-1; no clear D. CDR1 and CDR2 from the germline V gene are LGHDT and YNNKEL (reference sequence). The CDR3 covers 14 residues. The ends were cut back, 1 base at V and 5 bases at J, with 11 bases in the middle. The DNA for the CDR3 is TGTGCCAGCAGCCAAGGAGGCGGGTTGACTGAAGCTTTCTTT. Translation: CASSQGGGLTEAFF.

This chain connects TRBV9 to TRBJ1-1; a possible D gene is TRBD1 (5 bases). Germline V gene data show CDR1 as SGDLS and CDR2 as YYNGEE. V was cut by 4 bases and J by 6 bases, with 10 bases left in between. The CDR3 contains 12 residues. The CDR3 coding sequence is TGTGCCAGCAGCCGAACGGGGGCTGAAGCTTTCTTT. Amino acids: CASSRTGAEAFF.

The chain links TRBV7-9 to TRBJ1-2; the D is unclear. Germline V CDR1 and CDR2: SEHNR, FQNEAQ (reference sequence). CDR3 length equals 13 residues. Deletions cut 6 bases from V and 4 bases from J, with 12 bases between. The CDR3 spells CASREGAGYGYTF. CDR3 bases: TGTGCCAGCAGGGAGGGTGCTGGCTATGGCTACACCTTC.

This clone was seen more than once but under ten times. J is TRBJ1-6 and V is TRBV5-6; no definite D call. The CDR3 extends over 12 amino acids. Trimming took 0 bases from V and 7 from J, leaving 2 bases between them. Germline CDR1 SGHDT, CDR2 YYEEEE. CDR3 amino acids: CASSLANSPLHF. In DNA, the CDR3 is TGTGCCAGCAGCTTGGCGAATTCACCCCTCCACTTT.

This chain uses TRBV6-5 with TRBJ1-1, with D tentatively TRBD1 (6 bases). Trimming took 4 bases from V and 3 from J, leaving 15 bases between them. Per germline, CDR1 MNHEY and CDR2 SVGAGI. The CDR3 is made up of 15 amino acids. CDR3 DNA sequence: TGTGCCAGCAGTTCCCCACATGAGGGGGACACTGAAGCTTTCTTT. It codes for CASSSPHEGDTEAFF.

Here the CDR3 DNA reads TGTGCCAGCAGTTCCCTGGGACAGGGGGCCGGGGAGCTGTTTTTT. Translation gives CASSSLGQGAGELFF. V is TRBV6-5 and J is TRBJ2-2, with 11 bases lining up with TRBD1. Germline V gene sequence: CDR1 MNHEY, CDR2 SVGAGI. The CDR3 runs to 15 residues. V was pared by 4 bases and J by 6 bases, with 4 bases of the junction left unmatched.

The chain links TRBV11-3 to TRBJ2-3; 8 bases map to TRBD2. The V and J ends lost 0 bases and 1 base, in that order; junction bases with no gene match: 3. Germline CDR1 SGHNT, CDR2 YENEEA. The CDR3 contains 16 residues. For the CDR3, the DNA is TGTGCCAGCAGCTTAGATGGAGCGGGGGGCACAGATACGCAGTATTTT. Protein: CASSLDGAGGTDTQYF.

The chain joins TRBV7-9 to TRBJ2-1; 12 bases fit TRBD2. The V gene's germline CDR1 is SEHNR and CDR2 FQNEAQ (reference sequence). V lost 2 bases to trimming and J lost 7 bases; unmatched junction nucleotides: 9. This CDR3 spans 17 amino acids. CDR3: CASSLLPLAGGGNEQFF. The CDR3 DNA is TGTGCCAGCAGCTTACTCCCACTAGCGGGGGGTGGGAATGAGCAGTTCTTC.

The CDR3 reads CASSFLGDEQYF. DNA of the CDR3: TGTGCCAGTAGTTTCCTAGGGGACGAGCAGTACTTC. The chain uses TRBV19 and TRBJ2-7; TRBD1 might be the D (5 bases). CDR1 LNHDA and CDR2 SQIVND come from the germline V gene (reference sequence). Trimming pared 5 bases from V and 5 bases from J, leaving 10 bases between. The CDR3 covers 12 residues.

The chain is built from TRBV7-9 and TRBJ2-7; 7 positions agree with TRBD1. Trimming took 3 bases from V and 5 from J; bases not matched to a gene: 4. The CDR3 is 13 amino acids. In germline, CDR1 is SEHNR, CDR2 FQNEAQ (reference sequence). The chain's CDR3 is CASSFDRVDEQYF. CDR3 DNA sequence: TGTGCCAGCAGCTTTGACAGGGTGGACGAGCAGTACTTC.

CDR3 nucleotide sequence: TGTGCCAGCAAACTGACTGTTTCCAATTCACCCCTCCACTTT. Protein: CASKLTVSNSPLHF. This chain links TRBV6-5 with TRBJ1-6; D is ambiguous. The CDR3 extends over 14 amino acids. V dropped 7 bases and J dropped 7 bases, with 14 bases sitting between them. Looked up from germline, CDR1 is MNHEY and CDR2 is SVGAGI.

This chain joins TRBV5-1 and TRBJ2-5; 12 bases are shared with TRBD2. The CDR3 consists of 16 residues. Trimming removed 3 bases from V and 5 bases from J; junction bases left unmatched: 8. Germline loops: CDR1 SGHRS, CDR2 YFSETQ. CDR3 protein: CASSSVTSGSSETQYF. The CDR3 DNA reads TGCGCCAGCAGCTCAGTGACTAGCGGGAGTTCGGAGACCCAGTACTTC.

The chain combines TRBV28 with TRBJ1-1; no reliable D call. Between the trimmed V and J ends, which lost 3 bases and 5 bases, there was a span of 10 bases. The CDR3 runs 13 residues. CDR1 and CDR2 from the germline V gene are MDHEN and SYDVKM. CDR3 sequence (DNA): TGTGCCAGCAGTTTCCCGGATGTGACTGAAGCTTTCTTT. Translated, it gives CASSFPDVTEAFF.

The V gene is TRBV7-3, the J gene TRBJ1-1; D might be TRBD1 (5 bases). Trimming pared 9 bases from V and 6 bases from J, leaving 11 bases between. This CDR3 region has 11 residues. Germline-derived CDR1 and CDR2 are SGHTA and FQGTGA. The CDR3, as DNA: TGTGCCAGAGGGGTAGGCCCTGAAGCTTTCTTT. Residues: CARGVGPEAFF. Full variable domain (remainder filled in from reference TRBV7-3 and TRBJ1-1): GAGVSQTPSNKVTEKGKYVELRCDPISGHTALYWYRQSLGQGPEFLIYFQGTGAADDSGLPNDRFFAVRPEGSVSTLKIQRTERGDSAVYLCARGVGPEAFFGQGTRLTVV.

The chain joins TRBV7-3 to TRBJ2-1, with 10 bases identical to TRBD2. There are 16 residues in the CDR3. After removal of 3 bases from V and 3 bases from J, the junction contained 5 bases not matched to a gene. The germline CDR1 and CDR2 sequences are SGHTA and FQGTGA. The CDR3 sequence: CASSLSSGSLYNEQFF. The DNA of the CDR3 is TGTGCCAGCAGCTTGTCTAGCGGGAGCCTCTACAATGAGCAGTTCTTC.

The CDR3 loop is CASSLQGGTKRQYF. The CDR3 nucleotides are TGTGCCAGCAGCCTACAGGGGGGGACAAAAAGGCAGTACTTC. The rearrangement joins TRBV28 to TRBJ2-7; tentatively, D is TRBD1 (8 bases). There are 14 residues in the CDR3. The V end lost 6 bases, the J end lost 9 bases, and 21 bases lay between the germline ends. Germline assignment: CDR1 MDHEN and CDR2 SYDVKM.